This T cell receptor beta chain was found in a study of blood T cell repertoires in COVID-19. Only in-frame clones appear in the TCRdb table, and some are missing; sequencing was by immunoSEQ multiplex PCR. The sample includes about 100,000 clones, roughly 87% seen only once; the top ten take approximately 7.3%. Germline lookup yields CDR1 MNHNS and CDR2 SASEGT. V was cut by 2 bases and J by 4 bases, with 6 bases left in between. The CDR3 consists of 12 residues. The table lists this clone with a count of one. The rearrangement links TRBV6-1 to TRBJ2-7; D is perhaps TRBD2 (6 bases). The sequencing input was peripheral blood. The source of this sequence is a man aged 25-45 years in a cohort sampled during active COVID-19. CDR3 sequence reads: CASSERGYEQYF. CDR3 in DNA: TGTGCCAGCAGTGAACGGGGGTACGAGCAGTACTTC.